The 17 T cell receptor beta chains reported below all come from one sample, sequenced in a study of cytomegalovirus exposure and HLA in healthy donors. Primers included in the PCR were 60 Vbeta and 13 Jbeta primers. TCRdb's copy holds only in-frame clones and misses some; the assay was immunoSEQ multiplex PCR. This sample has 150,000 to 200,000 clones, with more than 70% found just once. The specimen sequenced was PBMCs. Every receptor here comes from a boy aged 5 to 17 in good health and CMV-seronegative.

This clone has only one observation. The genes are TRBV5-6 and TRBJ2-5, with 7 bases identical to TRBD2. In germline, CDR1 is SGHDT, CDR2 YYEEEE. The CDR3 sequence is 19 residues long. The J segment lost 0 bases and the V segment lost 0 bases, leaving 14 bases of the junction unmatched. The CDR3, as DNA: TGTGCCAGCAGCTTGGCTGGGATTGTGGGGGGGATTTACCAAGAGACCCAGTACTTC. This gives the protein CASSLAGIVGGIYQETQYF.

The rearrangement links TRBV9 to TRBJ2-3, with 7 bases that match TRBD2. From germline, CDR1 is SGDLS and CDR2 YYNGEE. The ends lost 1 base at V and 0 bases at J; junction bases unmatched: 5. This CDR3 has 16 amino acids. The CDR3 loop reads CASSVKAGLSTDTQYF. The DNA of the CDR3 is TGTGCCAGCAGCGTAAAAGCGGGACTGAGCACAGATACGCAGTATTTT. The variable domain in full, with the rest retrieved from reference TRBV9 and TRBJ2-3, is DSGVTQTPKHLITATGQRVTLRCSPRSGDLSVYWYQQSLDQGLQFLIQYYNGEERAKGNILERFSAQQFPDLHSELNLSSLELGDSALYFCASSVKAGLSTDTQYFGPGTRLTVL.

The chain couples TRBV4-3 to TRBJ1-3, with D possibly TRBD1 on 6 matching bases. The CDR3 runs to 15 residues. The V gene's germline CDR1 is LGHNA and CDR2 YSLEER. V was shortened by 7 bases and J by 0 bases, with 13 bases between the two germline ends. CDR3 loop: CASTPTGSSGNTIYF. The CDR3 coding sequence is TGCGCCAGCACCCCTACAGGGTCCTCTGGAAACACCATATATTTT.

Only a few counts were recorded for this clone. The chain uses TRBV19 and TRBJ2-2, with D possibly matching TRBD1 (5 bases). The CDR3 is 13 amino acids. Germline V gene sequence: CDR1 LNHDA, CDR2 SQIVND (reference sequence). With 5 bases removed from V and 6 bases from J, the gap between germline ends came to 10 bases. The CDR3 nucleotides are TGTGCCAGTAGTGTGACAGAGGCCGGGGAGCTGTTTTTT. This gives the protein CASSVTEAGELFF.

The V call is TRBV28, the J call TRBJ1-3; D unresolved. The CDR3 spans 17 residues. V was shortened by 3 bases and J by 0 bases, with 15 bases between the two germline ends. The germline V gene encodes CDR1 MDHEN and CDR2 SYDVKM. The CDR3 spells CASSFMTGVLSGNTIYF. The CDR3 nucleotides read TGTGCCAGCAGTTTCATGACGGGAGTCCTCTCTGGAAACACCATATATTTT.

This clone came up once. The chain employs TRBV25-1 and TRBJ2-5, with 10 bases matching TRBD1. The CDR3 extends over 16 amino acids. CDR1 and CDR2 (germline): MGHDK, SYGVNS. J gave up 5 bases and V 5 bases, and 11 bases lay outside the gene matches. The DNA of the CDR3 is TGTGCCAGCAGTTCACACACCGGGACAGGGGAGGAGACCCAGTACTTC. Its translation is CASSSHTGTGEETQYF.

The V gene is TRBV2, the J gene TRBJ1-2, with TRBD1 matching 8 bases. Germline V gene data show CDR1 as SNHLY and CDR2 as FYNNEI. The V segment lost 1 base and the J segment 4 bases; nucleotides outside the gene matches: 8. This CDR3 has 16 residues. CDR3 sequence reads: CASSEDRQGAAYGYTF. In DNA form, the CDR3 reads TGTGCCAGCAGTGAAGATCGGCAGGGGGCTGCCTATGGCTACACCTTC.

V and J are TRBV13 and TRBJ1-1; 11 nucleotides align to TRBD1. The trim removed 2 bases at V and 5 bases at J, leaving 10 bases unmatched. The CDR3 spans 17 residues. The germline CDR1 and CDR2 sequences are PRHDT and FYEKMQ (reference sequence). DNA for the CDR3: TGTGCCAGCAGCTTAACCCTTCTCCGGGACAGGGGGACTGAAGCTTTCTTT. Translation: CASSLTLLRDRGTEAFF. Full variable domain (outside the CDR3, taken from reference TRBV13 and TRBJ1-1): AAGVIQSPRHLIKEKRETATLKCYPIPRHDTVYWYQQGPGQDPQFLISFYEKMQSDKGSIPDRFSAQQFSDYHSELNMSSLELGDSALYFCASSLTLLRDRGTEAFFGQGTRLTVV.

V usage is TRBV30 and J usage is TRBJ1-3, with 8 bases lining up with TRBD1. After removal of 5 bases from V and 1 base from J, the junction contained 4 bases not matched to a gene. The germline V gene encodes CDR1 GTSNPN and CDR2 SVGIG (reference sequence). The CDR3 length is 14 residues. The CDR3 loop is CAWGQGSSGNTIYF. The CDR3 DNA is TGTGCCTGGGGACAGGGATCTTCTGGAAACACCATATATTTT.

The CDR3 is CASSDYPRELPYEQYF. The CDR3 nucleotides are TGTGCCAGCAGTGACTATCCGCGGGAGTTACCCTACGAGCAGTACTTC. This chain connects TRBV6-1 to TRBJ2-7, with TRBD2 identical over 7 bases. The CDR3 runs 16 residues. Germline loops: CDR1 MNHNS, CDR2 SASEGT. The J segment lost 2 bases and the V segment lost 3 bases, leaving 10 bases of the junction unmatched.

The CDR3 bases are TGTGCCAGCTCACCACCGGTGGGGACAGGGGGTGCTAATGAAAAACTGTTTTTT. It specifies CASSPPVGTGGANEKLFF. The chain uses TRBV18 and TRBJ1-4; 11 positions match TRBD1. The germline gives CDR1 KGHSH, CDR2 LQKENI. V lost 0 bases, J lost 3 bases, and 6 bases stayed unmatched. The CDR3 is 18 residues long.

To note about this clone: One junction end does not reproduce the germline sequence, and a read error may be involved. This chain connects TRBV7-7 to TRBJ2-5, with a weak D call TRBD1 (6 bases). This CDR3 comprises 13 residues. In germline, CDR1 is SSHAT, CDR2 FNYEAQ (reference sequence). The CDR3 nucleotides are TGTGCTAGCAGCTTGGGGACATTCGAGACCCAGTACTTC. Translated, it gives CASSLGTFETQYF. The variable domain in full, with the rest retrieved from reference TRBV7-7 and TRBJ2-5, is GAGVSQSPRYKVTKRGQDVTLRCDPISSHATLYWYQQALGQGPEFLTYFNYEAQPDKSGLPSDRFSAERPEGSISTLTIQRTEQRDSAMYRCASSLGTFETQYFGPGTRLLVL.

This chain links TRBV5-1 with TRBJ1-1; possibly TRBD1 for D (5 bases). V was trimmed by 0 bases and J by 6 bases, leaving 15 bases between them. CDR1 is SGHRS, CDR2 YFSETQ, per germline. CDR3 length: 15 residues. CDR3 in DNA: TGCGCCAGCAGCTTGGATCGGGGGGTAGTGGCTGAAGCTTTCTTT. Translated, it gives CASSLDRGVVAEAFF. The variable domain in full, with the rest retrieved from reference TRBV5-1 and TRBJ1-1, is KAGVTQTPRYLIKTRGQQVTLSCSPISGHRSVSWYQQTPGQGLQFLFEYFSETQRNKGNFPGRFSGRQFSNSRSEMNVSTLELGDSALYLCASSLDRGVVAEAFFGQGTRLTVV.

This chain joins TRBV2 and TRBJ2-2, with D maybe TRBD2 (7 bases). The CDR3 is 16 amino acids. The germline V and J ends were trimmed by 5 bases and 1 base, with 14 bases remaining between them. Germline V CDR1 and CDR2: SNHLY, FYNNEI. The CDR3 loop is CASSTSGGVNTGELFF. The CDR3 bases are TGTGCCAGCAGTACCTCGGGGGGCGTGAACACCGGGGAGCTGTTTTTT.

The DNA of the CDR3 is TGTGCCAGTAGTATGGACAATGCTGGCTACACCTTC. This translates into CASSMDNAGYTF. The chain combines TRBV19 with TRBJ1-2; perhaps TRBD1 as D (5 bases). CDR1 and CDR2 (germline): LNHDA, SQIVND (reference sequence). This CDR3 has 12 amino acids. V was pared by 3 bases and J by 7 bases, with 9 bases between.

This clone was seen a few times. V gene TRBV5-1 combines with J gene TRBJ1-2; 10 bases line up with TRBD1. Germline assignment: CDR1 SGHRS and CDR2 YFSETQ. The CDR3 totals 14 residues. The V gene end was trimmed by 0 bases and the J gene end by 5 bases; junction bases not matched to a gene: 1. As DNA, the CDR3 is TGCGCCAGCAGCTTGGCGGACAGGGGGTATGGCTACACCTTC. It yields the protein CASSLADRGYGYTF.

The chain couples TRBV5-1 to TRBJ2-2; 7 bases are shared with TRBD1. Trimming removed 0 bases from V and 1 base from J; junction bases left unmatched: 3. The CDR3 contains 16 residues. From germline, CDR1 is SGHRS and CDR2 YFSETQ. The CDR3 protein is CASSLVRTGNTGELFF. The DNA of the CDR3 is TGCGCCAGCAGCTTGGTTAGGACAGGGAACACCGGGGAGCTGTTTTTT.